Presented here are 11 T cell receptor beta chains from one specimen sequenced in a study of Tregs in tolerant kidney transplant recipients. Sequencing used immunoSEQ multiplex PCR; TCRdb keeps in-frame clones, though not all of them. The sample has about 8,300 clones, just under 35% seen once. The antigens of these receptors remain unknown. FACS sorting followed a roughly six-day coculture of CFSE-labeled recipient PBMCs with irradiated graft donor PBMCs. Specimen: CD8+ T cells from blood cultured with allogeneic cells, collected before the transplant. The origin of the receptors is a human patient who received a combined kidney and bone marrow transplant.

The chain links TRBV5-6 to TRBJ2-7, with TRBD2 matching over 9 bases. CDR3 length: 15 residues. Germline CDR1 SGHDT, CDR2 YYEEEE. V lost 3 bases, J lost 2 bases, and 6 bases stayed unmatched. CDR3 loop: CASSSGLASTYEQYF. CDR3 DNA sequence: TGTGCCAGCAGCTCCGGACTAGCGTCGACCTACGAGCAGTACTTC.

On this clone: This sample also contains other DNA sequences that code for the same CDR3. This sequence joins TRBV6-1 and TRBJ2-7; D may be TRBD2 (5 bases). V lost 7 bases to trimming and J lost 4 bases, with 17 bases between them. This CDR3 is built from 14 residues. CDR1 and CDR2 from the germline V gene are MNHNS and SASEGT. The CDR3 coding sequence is TGTGCCAGCAACAAAAGGAGGACGGCATACGAGCAGTACTTC. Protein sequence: CASNKRRTAYEQYF.

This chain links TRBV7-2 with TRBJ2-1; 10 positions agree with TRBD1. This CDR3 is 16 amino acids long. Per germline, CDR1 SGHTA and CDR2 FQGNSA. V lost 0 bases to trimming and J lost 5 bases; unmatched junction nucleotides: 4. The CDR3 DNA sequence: TGTGCCAGCAGCTTAGCCGGACAGGGGGTTAACAATGAGCAGTTCTTC. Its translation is CASSLAGQGVNNEQFF.

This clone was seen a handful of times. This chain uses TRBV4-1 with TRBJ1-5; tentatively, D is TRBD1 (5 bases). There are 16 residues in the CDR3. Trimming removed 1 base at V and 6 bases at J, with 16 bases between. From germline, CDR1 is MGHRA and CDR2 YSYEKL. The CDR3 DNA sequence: TGCGCCAGCAGCCAAGTATGGGTCAGGGAGGGTCAGCCCCAGCATTTT. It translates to CASSQVWVREGQPQHF.

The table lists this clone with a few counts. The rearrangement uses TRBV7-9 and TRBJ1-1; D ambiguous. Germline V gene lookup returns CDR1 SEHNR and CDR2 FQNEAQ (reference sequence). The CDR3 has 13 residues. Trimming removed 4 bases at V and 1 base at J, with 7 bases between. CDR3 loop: CASSSTPNTEAFF. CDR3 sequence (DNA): TGTGCCAGCAGCTCCACACCGAACACTGAAGCTTTCTTT. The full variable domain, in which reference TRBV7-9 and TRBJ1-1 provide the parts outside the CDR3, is DTGVSQNPRHKITKRGQNVTFRCDPISEHNRLYWYRQTLGQGPEFLTYFQNEAQLEKSRLLSDRFSAERPKGSFSTLEIQRTEQGDSAMYLCASSSTPNTEAFFGQGTRLTVV.

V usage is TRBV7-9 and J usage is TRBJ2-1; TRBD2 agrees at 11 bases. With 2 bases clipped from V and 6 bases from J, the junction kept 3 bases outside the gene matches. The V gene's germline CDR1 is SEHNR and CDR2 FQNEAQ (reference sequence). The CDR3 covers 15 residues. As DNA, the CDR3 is TGTGCCAGCAGCTTACCCGGGACTAGCGGCAATGAGCAGTTCTTC. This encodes CASSLPGTSGNEQFF.

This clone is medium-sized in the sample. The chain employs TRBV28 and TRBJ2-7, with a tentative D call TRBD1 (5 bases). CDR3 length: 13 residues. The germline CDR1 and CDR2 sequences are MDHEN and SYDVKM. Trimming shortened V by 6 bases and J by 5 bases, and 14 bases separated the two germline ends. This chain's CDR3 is CASRQVPFHEQYF. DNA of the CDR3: TGTGCCAGCAGACAGGTCCCCTTCCACGAGCAGTACTTC.

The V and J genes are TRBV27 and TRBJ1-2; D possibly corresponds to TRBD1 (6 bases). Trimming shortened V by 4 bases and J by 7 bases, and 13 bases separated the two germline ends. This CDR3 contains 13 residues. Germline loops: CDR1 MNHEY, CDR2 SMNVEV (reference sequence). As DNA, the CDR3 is TGTGCCAGCAGTTCGATCGGACAGCCTGGCTACACCTTC. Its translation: CASSSIGQPGYTF.

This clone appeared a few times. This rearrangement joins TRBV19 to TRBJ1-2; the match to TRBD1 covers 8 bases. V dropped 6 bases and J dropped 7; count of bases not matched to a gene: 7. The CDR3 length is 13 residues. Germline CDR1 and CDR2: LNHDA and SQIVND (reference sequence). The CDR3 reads CASRTGTGGGYTF. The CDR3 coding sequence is TGTGCCAGTAGAACCGGGACAGGTGGTGGCTACACCTTC.

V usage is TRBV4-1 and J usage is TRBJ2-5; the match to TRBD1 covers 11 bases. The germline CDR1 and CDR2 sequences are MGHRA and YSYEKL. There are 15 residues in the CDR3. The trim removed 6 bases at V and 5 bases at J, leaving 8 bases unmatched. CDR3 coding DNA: TGCGCCAGCAGATATCAGGACAGGGGGCTCGAGACCCAGTACTTC. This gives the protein CASRYQDRGLETQYF.

CDR3 residues: CASSLGQGNTEAFF. CDR3 DNA: TGTGCCAGCAGCTTAGGACAGGGTAACACTGAAGCTTTCTTT. This chain connects TRBV7-6 to TRBJ1-1, with 7 bases identical to TRBD1. After removal of 1 base from V and 2 bases from J, the junction contained 1 base not matched to a gene. The CDR3 extends over 14 amino acids. Germline CDR1 SGHVS, CDR2 FNYEAQ.